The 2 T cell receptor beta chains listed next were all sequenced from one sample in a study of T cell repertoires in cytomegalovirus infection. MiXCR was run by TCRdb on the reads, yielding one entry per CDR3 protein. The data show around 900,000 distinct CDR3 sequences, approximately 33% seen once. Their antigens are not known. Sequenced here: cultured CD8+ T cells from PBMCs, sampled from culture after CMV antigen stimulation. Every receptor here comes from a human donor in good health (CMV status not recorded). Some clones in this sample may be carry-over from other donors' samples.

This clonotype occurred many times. The CDR3 sequence is CASSSMALHNEKLFF. CDR3 coding DNA: TGTGCCAGCAGTTCCATGGCCTTGCACAATGAAAAACTGTTTTTT. The chain combines TRBV12-3 or TRBV12-4 with TRBJ1-4; D is unresolved. This CDR3 contains 15 residues. Trimming removed 4 bases at V and 5 bases at J, with 14 bases between.

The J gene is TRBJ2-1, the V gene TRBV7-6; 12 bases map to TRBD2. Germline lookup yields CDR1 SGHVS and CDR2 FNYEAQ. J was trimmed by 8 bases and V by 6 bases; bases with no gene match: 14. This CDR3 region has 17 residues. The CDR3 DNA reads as TGTGCCAGCAGTCTGTGGACTAGCGGGACCTTCGTGGATGAGCAGTTCTTC. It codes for CASSLWTSGTFVDEQFF.